The rows below give T cell receptor beta chains drawn from one sample of a study of blood T cell repertoires in COVID-19. The protocol was immunoSEQ multiplex PCR, while the TCRdb copy is restricted to in-frame clones and leaves out a portion. The sample comprises tens of thousands of clones, roughly 87% of which are singletons, and 1.6% rests with the top ten. The sequenced sample consisted of peripheral blood. These receptors were obtained from a man between 60 and 75 years old with acute or convalescent COVID-19. The CDR3 runs from the conserved cysteine through the conserved F or W. The D gene is left open where the match is weak. Not every row has a clone size; where given, it reads once, few, many or a size class.

D gene | J gene | clone size | V gene | CDR3 DNA | CDR3 protein
NA | TRBJ2-5 | NA | TRBV20-1 | TGCAGTGCTAGTTCGCAGGTTGAGGAGACCCAGTACTTC | CSASSQVEETQYF
TRBD1 | TRBJ2-7 | NA | TRBV19 | TGTGCCAGTAGCCGGGACAGGGGCTACGAGCAGTACTTC | CASSRDRGYEQYF
TRBD1 | TRBJ2-3 | NA | TRBV27 | TGTGCCAGCAGTTTGGACAGGTACACAGATACGCAGTATTTT | CASSLDRYTDTQYF
TRBD1 | TRBJ1-2 | NA | TRBV7-2 | TGTGCCAGCAGCCCGGACAGGGGGCTGTTAGGCTACACCTTC | CASSPDRGLLGYTF
NA | TRBJ2-1 | NA | TRBV5-1 | TGCGCCAGCAGCTTGGAAGGAGGGGCATACAATGAGCAGTTCTTC | CASSLEGGAYNEQFF
TRBD1 | TRBJ2-7 | NA | TRBV30 | TGTGCCTCAACGCTCCGGGACAGGGCCTCCTACGAGCAGTACTTC | CASTLRDRASYEQYF
TRBD1 | TRBJ2-1 | NA | TRBV10-3 | TGTGCCATCAGCTACAGGGGGGAGGATGAGCAGTTCTTC | CAISYRGEDEQFF
NA | TRBJ2-3 | NA | TRBV2 | TGTGCCAGCGTGACTGAGGTCACAGATACGCAGTATTTT | CASVTEVTDTQYF
NA | TRBJ2-7 | NA | TRBV5-1 | TGCGCCAGCAGGCGGGGTTCAGGGACCTACGAGCAGTACTTC | CASRRGSGTYEQYF
NA | TRBJ1-5 | NA | TRBV9 | TGTGCCAGCTCCGCACACCTAGGGGAGCCCCAGCATTTT | CASSAHLGEPQHF
NA | TRBJ1-2 | NA | TRBV3-1/TRBV3-2 | TGTGCCAGCAGCCATCAATTGGGAGGGAGCTATGGCTACACCTTC | CASSHQLGGSYGYTF
TRBD1 | TRBJ2-7 | NA | TRBV18 | TGTGCCAGCTCACCGTTGGCCCATTCGGGACAGGGATCCGAGCAGTACTTC | CASSPLAHSGQGSEQYF
NA | TRBJ2-1 | NA | TRBV25-1 | TGTGCCAGCAGGGAGACAGGTATCCGCGTGAGTGAGCAGTTCTTC | CASRETGIRVSEQFF
NA | TRBJ1-2 | once | TRBV7-9 | TGTGCCAGCAGCTTTAGCGGGGGAGATAACTATGGCTACACCTTC | CASSFSGGDNYGYTF
NA | TRBJ2-7 | NA | TRBV11-2 | TGTGCCAGCAGCTTAGCGGCAGGAACGACCTACGAGCAGTACTTC | CASSLAAGTTYEQYF
NA | TRBJ1-2 | NA | TRBV7-8 | TGTGCCAGCAGCTCCCCGGCAGGCAACTATGGCTACACCTTC | CASSSPAGNYGYTF
NA | TRBJ1-2 | NA | TRBV27 | TGTGCCAGCAGTTTAAGAGGGTTGGGTAACTATGGCTACACCTTC | CASSLRGLGNYGYTF
NA | TRBJ1-1 | NA | TRBV5-1 | TGCGCCAGCAATCCCCCGGTGGCAGGGTCGAAGGGGAACACTGAAGCTTTCTTT | CASNPPVAGSKGNTEAFF
TRBD1 | TRBJ1-2 | NA | TRBV13 | TGTGCCAGCAGCTTAGGGACAGGGGGGCAAAACTATGGCTACACCTTC | CASSLGTGGQNYGYTF
NA | TRBJ1-5 | NA | TRBV6-5 | TGTGCCAGCAGTCCCCGGAATGGGGCACAGCCCCAGCATTTT | CASSPRNGAQPQHF
NA | TRBJ2-1 | NA | TRBV19 | TGTGCCAGTAAGGCGGGGCTGGGGTACAATGAGCAGTTCTTC | CASKAGLGYNEQFF
NA | TRBJ1-1 | NA | TRBV10-3 | TGTGCCATCACTAGGGGTGGGAACACTGAAGCTTTCTTT | CAITRGGNTEAFF
NA | TRBJ1-2 | NA | TRBV11-2 | TGTGCCAGCAGCTCCCTCCGCTATGGCTACACCTTC | CASSSLRYGYTF
NA | TRBJ1-3 | NA | TRBV7-2 | TGTGCCAGCAGACAGGTCGCCTCTGGAAACACCATATATTTT | CASRQVASGNTIYF
NA | TRBJ1-2 | NA | TRBV10-1 | TGCGCCAGCAGTGAAAGGGCGCAGGGTTGCAACTATGGCTACACCTTC | CASSERAQGCNYGYTF
NA | TRBJ1-3 | NA | TRBV5-1 | TGCGCCAGCATCCCATACAGGCCCCAAGGCTATTTT | CASIPYRPQGYF
TRBD1 | TRBJ1-4 | NA | TRBV7-8 | TGTGCCAGCAGCCCTGCCGTGGGACAGAGTAATGAAAAACTGTTTTTT | CASSPAVGQSNEKLFF
NA | TRBJ1-1 | NA | TRBV4-2 | TGTGCCAGCAGCCCCTCCAGGGTAAGTGAAGCTTTCTTT | CASSPSRVSEAFF
NA | TRBJ1-5 | NA | TRBV6-6 | TGTGCCAGCAGTTACGGGGGCTTGGGCAATCAGCCCCAGCATTTT | CASSYGGLGNQPQHF